This T cell receptor beta chain appears in the sequencing data of a study of identical twins. Study-wide findings and caveats: Zero-insertion findings could be partly confounded by invariant cells (MAIT and iNKT cells).

CDR3 length: 13 amino acids. Germline assignment: CDR1 PRHDT and CDR2 FYEKMQ (reference sequence). The V end lost 4 bases, the J end lost 3 bases, and 10 bases lay between the germline ends. TCRdb independently ran MiXCR on the 5' RACE reads; one entry per CDR3 protein. The data hold 1.5 million to 2 million distinct CDR3 sequences, with more than 30% observed a single time. This clonotype was seen many times. What it binds is unknown. What was sequenced was cord blood. This receptor was taken from a newborn girl in good health. V is TRBV13 and J is TRBJ2-7; the D gene could be TRBD1 or TRBD2 (5 bases each). The CDR3 here is CASSSGGNYEQYF. Here the CDR3 DNA reads TGTGCCAGCAGCTCTGGGGGAAACTACGAGCAGTACTTC.